These T cell receptor beta chains were read from a single sample in a study of CD8 T cells in ankylosing spondylitis. TCRdb itself ran the 5' RACE reads through MiXCR, one entry per CDR3 protein. Of about 840,000 distinct CDR3 sequences listed, about 12% are singletons. Sequencing was performed on blood, either unsorted or a sorted T cell fraction (not recorded which). The receptors originated from a male donor with ankylosing spondylitis. Each CDR3 is given with its conserved first and last residue. D genes are given only for firm matches. Part of the rows lack a size; the others show once, few, many or a class for expanded clones.

DNA: TGCGCCAGCAGCCAAGATCCCGGAGATTCCTACAATGAGCAGTTCTTC
CDR3: CASSQDPGDSYNEQFF
V: TRBV4-3
size: many
D: NA
J: TRBJ2-1

DNA: TGTGCCACCAGCAGATCTTGGGAGCCCCAGCATTTT
CDR3: CATSRSWEPQHF
V: TRBV15
size: few
D: NA
J: TRBJ1-5

DNA: TGCGCCAGCAGCTTGGGTCGGGGTCTGAGCACTGAAGCTTTCTTT
CDR3: CASSLGRGLSTEAFF
V: TRBV5-1
size: NA
D: NA
J: TRBJ1-1

DNA: TGTGCCAGCAGTCTACAGGGGTCTCTGAACACTGAAGCTTTCTTT
CDR3: CASSLQGSLNTEAFF
V: TRBV12-3/TRBV12-4
size: NA
D: TRBD1
J: TRBJ1-1

DNA: TGTGCCAGCAGTTTCGCGACAGCGATCGGCTACACCTTC
CDR3: CASSFATAIGYTF
V: TRBV12-3/TRBV12-4
size: few
D: NA
J: TRBJ1-2

DNA: TGTGCCAGCAGACAGGGATGGAGCTCCTACGAGCAGTACTTC
CDR3: CASRQGWSSYEQYF
V: TRBV27
size: NA
D: NA
J: TRBJ2-7

DNA: TGCAGCTATCGAGGGGCTCAAGGACAGGGGGCAGATGGCTACACCTTC
CDR3: CSYRGAQGQGADGYTF
V: TRBV29-1
size: NA
D: TRBD1
J: TRBJ1-2

DNA: TGTGCCAGCAGTACCCGACGGGGGACGGTGGAAAAACTGTTTTTT
CDR3: CASSTRRGTVEKLFF
V: TRBV6-5
size: NA
D: NA
J: TRBJ1-4

DNA: TGTGCCATCAGGGACAGTCAGGCCTACGAGCAGTACTTC
CDR3: CAIRDSQAYEQYF
V: TRBV10-3
size: NA
D: NA
J: TRBJ2-7

DNA: TGCAGTGAGACAGGTCTTACCTACGAGCAGTACTTC
CDR3: CSETGLTYEQYF
V: TRBV20-1
size: many
D: NA
J: TRBJ2-7

DNA: TGCGCCAGCAGCTTTGGGCTAGCGGGAGTTATAAATGAGCAGTTCTTC
CDR3: CASSFGLAGVINEQFF
V: TRBV5-1
size: few
D: TRBD2
J: TRBJ2-1

DNA: TGCGCCAGCACCCGGGATTGGCGGTACTACAATGAGCAGTTCTTC
CDR3: CASTRDWRYYNEQFF
V: TRBV4-3
size: many
D: NA
J: TRBJ2-1

DNA: TGTGCCAGCTCAAAACTAGTGGCAGATACGCAGTATTTT
CDR3: CASSKLVADTQYF
V: TRBV18
size: NA
D: NA
J: TRBJ2-3

DNA: TGTGCCAGCATCTTACGGTCTCCGGGACAGGGGGACTCTGGGGCCAACGTCCTGACTTTC
CDR3: CASILRSPGQGDSGANVLTF
V: TRBV27
size: NA
D: TRBD1
J: TRBJ2-6

DNA: TGCAGTGCTACTGGAAGGAGCTCCTACAATGAGCAGTTCTTC
CDR3: CSATGRSSYNEQFF
V: TRBV20-1
size: NA
D: NA
J: TRBJ2-1

DNA: TGCAGTGCTAGTAACCCCACTAGCTCTAATGTAGGAGAGCAGTACTTC
CDR3: CSASNPTSSNVGEQYF
V: TRBV20-1
size: many
D: NA
J: TRBJ2-7

DNA: TGTGCCACCAGCTCCCCGGGACTAGCGGGGACCGCCGGAGATACGCAGTATTTT
CDR3: CATSSPGLAGTAGDTQYF
V: TRBV15
size: NA
D: TRBD2
J: TRBJ2-3

DNA: TGCGCCAGCAGCCCCCCGGGCAGTCCCAGTAACTATGGCTACACCTTC
CDR3: CASSPPGSPSNYGYTF
V: TRBV5-1
size: NA
D: NA
J: TRBJ1-2

DNA: TGCAGTGCTAACCATGGAGCCAAAAACATTCAGTACTTC
CDR3: CSANHGAKNIQYF
V: TRBV20-1
size: NA
D: NA
J: TRBJ2-4

DNA: TGCGCCAGCAGCCTGGGGACAGGGGGCTTTGAAGCTTTCTTT
CDR3: CASSLGTGGFEAFF
V: TRBV5-1
size: NA
D: TRBD1
J: TRBJ1-1